The 11 T cell receptor beta chains in this list originate from one sample, sequenced in a study of blood T cell repertoires in COVID-19. Sequenced by immunoSEQ multiplex PCR; TCRdb stores in-frame clones only, minus some. The sample has approximately 120,000 clones, around 76% seen once. What was sequenced was peripheral blood. Receptor source: a human donor in a cohort sampled during active COVID-19.

The V call is TRBV10-1, the J call TRBJ2-1; 8 bases are a match to TRBD1. The V gene's germline CDR1 is WNHNN and CDR2 SYGVQD (reference sequence). With V trimmed by 0 bases and J by 6 bases, 7 bases remained unmatched. This CDR3 comprises 16 residues. The CDR3 bases are TGCGCCAGCAGTGAGTCGCTATGGACAGGGCGCAATGAGCAGTTCTTC. Encoded protein: CASSESLWTGRNEQFF.

V and J are TRBV5-1 and TRBJ2-2; no reliable D call. The V and J ends lost 1 base and 0 bases respectively, with 7 bases between them. Looked up from germline, CDR1 is SGHRS and CDR2 is YFSETQ. This CDR3 has 15 amino acids. The CDR3 protein is CASSLSSANTGELFF. As DNA, the CDR3 is TGCGCCAGCAGCTTGTCGTCCGCGAACACCGGGGAGCTGTTTTTT.

The gene calls are TRBV27 and TRBJ2-5; D may be TRBD2 (5 bases). The CDR3 covers 14 residues. CDR1 and CDR2 from the germline V gene are MNHEY and SMNVEV (reference sequence). V lost 4 bases and J 2 bases, leaving 11 bases between the germline ends. CDR3 DNA: TGTGCCAGCAGTTGGGGAGCGACACAAGAGACCCAGTACTTC. Its translation: CASSWGATQETQYF.

The rearrangement links TRBV7-8 to TRBJ1-1; D may be TRBD1 (5 bases). CDR3 length equals 15 residues. Trimming removed 5 bases from V and 5 bases from J, with 18 bases in between. CDR1 and CDR2 from the germline V gene are SGHVS and FQNEAQ. The CDR3 reads CASSPFGRKGTEAFF. CDR3 nucleotides: TGTGCCAGCAGCCCCTTTGGTAGGAAGGGGACTGAAGCTTTCTTT.

This clone was observed a few times. The J gene is TRBJ2-2, the V gene TRBV6-5; D perhaps matches TRBD2 (5 bases). CDR1 MNHEY and CDR2 SVGAGI come from the germline V gene. Trimming removed 6 bases at V and 6 bases at J, with 14 bases between. The CDR3 sequence is 14 residues long. CDR3 region: CASRKPMEAGELFF. In nucleotides, the CDR3 is TGTGCCAGCAGAAAGCCTATGGAGGCCGGGGAGCTGTTTTTT.

The V call is TRBV24-1, the J call TRBJ1-3; TRBD1 matches 8 bases. CDR3 length: 14 amino acids. Germline V gene data show CDR1 as KGHDR and CDR2 as SFDVKD. The V segment lost 3 bases and the J segment 7 bases; nucleotides outside the gene matches: 4. The CDR3 region has the DNA TGTGCCACCAGTGATACGAGGACAGGGAACACCATATATTTT. As protein: CATSDTRTGNTIYF.

V gene TRBV5-6 combines with J gene TRBJ1-1; D is unresolved. V was trimmed by 4 bases and J by 0 bases, leaving 16 bases between them. The CDR3 runs 16 residues. The germline V gene encodes CDR1 SGHDT and CDR2 YYEEEE. The CDR3 loop reads CASSPKRLNMNTEAFF. Written as DNA, the CDR3 is TGTGCCAGCAGCCCAAAAAGACTCAACATGAACACTGAAGCTTTCTTT.

This clone was observed a few times. The CDR3, as DNA: TGTGCCAGCAGTGTGACAGAGAACACTGAAGCTTTCTTT. Protein sequence: CASSVTENTEAFF. V usage is TRBV28 and J usage is TRBJ1-1, with D possibly matching TRBD1 (5 bases). The CDR3 is made up of 13 amino acids. The germline V gene encodes CDR1 MDHEN and CDR2 SYDVKM. The V and J ends lost 5 bases and 1 base respectively, with 8 bases between them.

As for this clone: Mismatch with germline at one junction end may stem from a read error. The gene calls are TRBV6-1 and TRBJ1-2; D might be TRBD1 (5 bases). Germline CDR1 reads MNHNS; CDR2 reads SASEGT. This CDR3 region has 12 residues. CDR3 DNA: TGTGCCAGCAGGGAAGACAGAGGGGGCTACACCTTC. This translates into CASREDRGGYTF.

The chain is built from TRBV5-6 and TRBJ2-4; 8 bases are a match to TRBD1. The V and J ends lost 5 bases and 9 bases, in that order; junction bases with no gene match: 4. Germline CDR1 reads SGHDT; CDR2 reads YYEEEE. This CDR3 contains 12 residues. Written as DNA, the CDR3 is TGTGCCAGCAGTTCTACAGGGGGCATTCAGTACTTC. Translating it yields CASSSTGGIQYF.

This clone was observed a single time. The rearrangement joins TRBV5-6 to TRBJ2-7; TRBD1 matches at 9 bases. The germline V gene encodes CDR1 SGHDT and CDR2 YYEEEE. This CDR3 contains 13 residues. V was clipped by 5 bases and J by 7 bases; unmatched bases: 7. The CDR3 coding sequence is TGTGCCAGCAGACAGGGGGCTTTAAGGGAGCAGTACTTC. It codes for CASRQGALREQYF. The whole variable domain, filled in from reference TRBV5-6 and TRBJ2-7, reads DAGVTQSPTHLIKTRGQQVTLRCSPKSGHDTVSWYQQALGQGPQFIFQYYEEEERQRGNFPDRFSGHQFPNYSSELNVNALLLGDSALYLCASRQGALREQYFGPGTRLTVT.